The clone carrying this T cell receptor beta chain has a handful of counts. What it binds is not known. The data belong to a study of post-analysis software for immune sequencing data. Whole-study context: Disease courses included relapsing-remitting, secondary progressive and progressive-relapsing multiple sclerosis.

V lost 5 bases, J lost 0 bases, and 17 bases lay in between. This CDR3 spans 18 amino acids. Germline CDR1 is MNHEY and CDR2 is SVGEGT. Study observations and caveats: The normalized Chao1 diversity of multiple sclerosis patients was significantly lower than that of controls. In patients, five TRBV segments were more frequent than in controls, with TRBV5-6, TRBV5-1 and TRBV20-1 among them. Same-batch samples co-clustered strongly by F measure.

Unique molecular identifiers were carried by the TCR beta cDNA libraries. When about 1 to 11 million T cells were used, they gave some 520,000 cDNA molecules. In TCRdb, the PCR reads were re-called with MiXCR into one record per CDR3 protein. The repertoire holds 600,000 to 750,000 distinct CDR3 sequences, 55% to 70% seen once, with about 11% in the top ten. This chain joins TRBV6-2 or TRBV6-3 and TRBJ2-6; tentative D call: TRBD1 (6 bases). The receptor was derived from a girl aged 2-9 years with multiple sclerosis. The sequencing input was blood. The CDR3 reads CASSTVRGRASGANVLTF. The CDR3 DNA reads TGTGCCAGCAGTACCGTCAGGGGCCGGGCCTCTGGGGCCAACGTCCTGACTTTC.